The source of this TCR beta chain is a study of blood T cells in healthy people across ages (dated by TCRdb to 2015 to 2017). Regarding the study in general: Template switching captured roughly one uniquely barcoded TCR beta cDNA molecule per two T cells in model experiments. Using deep sequencing normalized with unique cDNA molecular identifiers, the study measured how TCR beta repertoire diversity changes with age. Four age groups were formed from the donors: young (average about 15 years), middle-aged (roughly 38), aged (more than 55) and long-lived (less than 85). Donors of different ages were randomly distributed across sequencing lanes to avoid experimental bias. For two donors (one aged 18 to 30 and one aged 80 or older), the study analyzed two additional independent replicas of 1 million unique cDNA reads from the same blood draw.

Receptor amplification or capture employed 5' RACE. The run used an Illumina HiSeq 2500. A second PCR of 7 to 11 cycles was performed with a sample-barcoded 5' primer and a J-beta primer mix. A template-switch 5' adaptor carrying 12 random nucleotides introduced a unique molecular identifier onto each TCR beta cDNA molecule. Each sample yielded at least 3 million CDR3-containing paired-end reads. All of the RNA was converted into first-strand cDNA using the Mint cDNA synthesis kit, with a TRBC-specific oligonucleotide serving as the primer. After uracil-DNA glycosylase treatment, a first 18-cycle PCR used universal primers M1SS and BC2_uni_R on all cDNA. The authors processed their data as follows. For normalization, 1 million high-quality reads, each with a distinct molecular identifier, were randomly selected from each sample. Reads sharing molecular identifiers were discarded rather than binned into consensus sequences. MiTCR, with a Q25 quality threshold and the strictest error-elimination algorithm, was used for CDR3 identification, clonotype clustering and error correction. A nonparametric unseen species model with Euler transformation was used to estimate a lower bound on total TCR beta diversity. The raw public data were reprocessed by TCRdb itself: fastp quality trimming at Q25, MiXCR clonotype calling, in-frame beta chains only. Rows with one shared CDR3 protein collapse into an entry with the most common genes and DNA. These V and J calls originate from TCRdb's pipeline instead of the authors' own analysis. Across this sample there are over a million distinct CDR3 sequences, with 35% to 55% seen only once. The ten top clones hold approximately 17% of the sample.

The paper's findings and limits, for the study overall: A strong correlation was found between observed TCR beta diversity and the percentage of naive T cells measured by flow cytometry. Conclusive comparison of naive and antigen-experienced compartments was prevented by the profiling of bulk unsorted PBMCs. Donor CMV infection status was unknown, potentially confounding age-related changes in expanded clonotypes. Estimates of total diversity from one million sequenced T cells were regarded as lower bounds and underestimates. Observed TCR beta diversity per million T cells fell roughly linearly with age, and a significant reduction was already apparent by age about 43. Compared with the aged group, more naive CD4+ T cells, fewer expanded clones and increased TCR diversity were shown by the long-lived group, suggesting age selection.

CDR1 MNHEY and CDR2 SMNVEV were looked up in the germline V gene (reference sequence). The CDR3 spans 15 residues, from the cysteine through the phenylalanine. The sequence is cut down to CDR3 DNA, 45 bases in frame from base 1. Unmatched junction bases come to 3, with V trimmed by 2 bases and J by 3 bases. The roughly 39 donors, aged about 6 to 95 years, were systemically healthy Caucasian individuals from Russia. Each donor gave approximately 9.3 milliliters of peripheral blood, collected into EDTA-treated Vacutainer tubes. Ficoll-Paque density-gradient centrifugation was used to isolate PBMCs, with at least 7 million per sample. Trizol reagent was used to extract total RNA from the PBMCs, yielding at least 6 micrograms per sample. For every donor, flow cytometry on a PBMC aliquot measured the percentage of naive CD45RAhigh/CD27high T cells. About this clonotype itself: It lacks a known antigen. No base-level quality is on record; no much larger clone is a single base apart.

This receptor chain uses TRBV27 and TRBJ2-2, and TRBD1 aligns with 7 junction nucleotides. Sequencing was done on a sample of blood. This clonotype originated in a woman aged 55-69 years in good health. CDR3 region: CASSLGQVDTGELFF. The DNA reads as follows: TGTGCCAGCAGTTTAGGACAGGTTGACACCGGGGAGCTGTTTTTT.